The rows below give T cell receptor beta chains drawn from one sample of a study of cytomegalovirus exposure and HLA in healthy donors. Profiled with immunoSEQ multiplex PCR; TCRdb holds only in-frame clones, not every one. Found here are about 58,000 clones, roughly nine tenths of them singletons; the top ten hold 1% to 1.2%. The source material was PBMCs. The receptors here all came from a man in his late teens or twenties in good health and CMV-seronegative. Both conserved end residues are part of each CDR3. A D gene is named only where the DNA matches it firmly. Clone size is not always given. Where it is, it says once, few, many or a class for expanded clones.

j_call,v_call,d_call,cdr3_length,clone_size,cdr3_nt,cdr3_aa
TRBJ2-7,TRBV4-3,-,14,-,TGCGCCAGCAGCCAAGACAGGCAGAACTACGAGCAGTACTTC,CASSQDRQNYEQYF
TRBJ2-1,TRBV7-9,TRBD2,15,-,TGTGCCAGCAGCTTATCGGGGGGGGGCTACAATGAGCAGTTCTTC,CASSLSGGGYNEQFF
TRBJ2-3,TRBV7-2,-,15,-,TGTGCCAGCAGCCCAAAATGGTGGCCCACAGATACGCAGTATTTT,CASSPKWWPTDTQYF
TRBJ2-1,TRBV5-8,TRBD1,15,-,TGTGCCAGCAGCTTAGGACAGGGGACCTACAATGAGCAGTTCTTC,CASSLGQGTYNEQFF
TRBJ1-3,TRBV9,-,13,-,TGTGCCAGCAGCGCTGACAGCGAGTCATCGATCTATTTT,CASSADSESSIYF
TRBJ2-4,TRBV6-1,TRBD1,14,-,TGTGCCAGCAGTGCACAGGGGGCAGGGGCCATTCAGTACTTC,CASSAQGAGAIQYF
TRBJ1-4,TRBV7-8,-,13,-,TGTGCCAGCAGCACTAGAAATAGTGAAAAACTGTTTTTT,CASSTRNSEKLFF
TRBJ2-5,TRBV7-6,-,12,-,TGTGCCAGCAGCTTGGCCCAAGAGACCCAGTACTTC,CASSLAQETQYF
TRBJ1-2,TRBV6-4,TRBD1,15,-,TGTGCCAGCAGAAGAGAGGACAGGAAAATCTATGGCTACACCTTC,CASRREDRKIYGYTF
TRBJ2-7,TRBV27,-,10,-,TGTGCCAGCCCGCCTAGAGAGCAGTACTTC,CASPPREQYF
TRBJ2-7,TRBV15,-,12,once,TGTGCCACCGGTGAGTTCTCCTACGAGCAGTACTTC,CATGEFSYEQYF
TRBJ2-1,TRBV2,TRBD2,16,-,TGTGCCAGCAGTTGGGGCGGACTAGCGGGATTAAATGAGCAGTTCTTC,CASSWGGLAGLNEQFF
TRBJ2-7,TRBV7-9,-,13,-,TGTGCCAGCAGCCGCTGTAGTAGCTACGAGCAGTACTTC,CASSRCSSYEQYF
TRBJ2-5,TRBV18,-,15,-,TGTGCCAGCTCCGAAACAGGTCAGGGAGGTGCGACCCAGTACTTC,CASSETGQGGATQYF
TRBJ1-1,TRBV27,-,13,-,TGTGCCAGCTCACCCGAGGGACAACTACAAGCTTTCTTT,CASSPEGQLQAFF
TRBJ1-1,TRBV6-1,TRBD1,13,-,TGTGCCAGCAGGACAGGGGTGAACACTGAAGCTTTCTTT,CASRTGVNTEAFF
TRBJ2-1,TRBV5-6,-,16,-,TGTGCCAGCAGCGGGAGCCTAGTAACTCTTGTCGATGAGCAGTTCTTC,CASSGSLVTLVDEQFF
TRBJ2-3,TRBV7-2,-,16,-,TGTGCCAGCAGCCGCCCTGAGGTAGAATTACCAGATACGCAGTATTTT,CASSRPEVELPDTQYF
TRBJ1-1,TRBV18,-,16,once,TGTGCCAGCTCACTAACAGGAAACCCCTCTGGCACTGAAGCTTTCTTT,CASSLTGNPSGTEAFF
TRBJ2-3,TRBV4-3,-,13,-,TGCGCCAGCAGCCAACAGATCGGGGATACGCAGTATTTT,CASSQQIGDTQYF
TRBJ1-1,TRBV7-2,-,17,-,TGTGCCAGCAGCCTAAACTTGGGGGCGAGCGGGAACACTGAAGCTTTCTTT,CASSLNLGASGNTEAFF